Sequencing of this T cell receptor beta chain was carried out in a study of cytomegalovirus exposure and HLA in healthy donors. The PCR made use of 60 Vbeta and 13 Jbeta primers. Profiled with immunoSEQ multiplex PCR; TCRdb holds only in-frame clones, not every one. The table shows approximately 200,000 clones, with 79% occurring only once. Concerning this clone: Its antigen is not known.

Trimming shortened V by 4 bases and J by 2 bases, and 13 bases separated the two germline ends. The CDR3 spans 14 residues. Notes on the study in general: The authors listed 164 TCR beta chains as cytomegalovirus-associated. Later analysis demonstrated an association between a missense DCLRE1C variant and TCR beta V- and J-gene trimming. One cluster of highly shared sequence variants probably arose as a sequencing artifact.

Likely unrecorded immune exposures existed in these nominally healthy donors. The chain links TRBV5-3 to TRBJ2-7; D possibly corresponds to TRBD2 (6 bases). TRBV5-3 is an ORF; its function is uncertain. The TCR comes from a girl aged 5-17 years in good health and CMV-seropositive. Sequenced input: PBMCs. CDR3 protein: CARSVRDWPYEQYF. The CDR3 region has the DNA TGTGCCAGAAGCGTCCGGGACTGGCCCTACGAGCAGTACTTC.